The entry below describes one T cell receptor (beta chain). Its specificity is unknown. Only in-frame clones appear in the TCRdb table, and some are missing; sequencing was by immunoSEQ multiplex PCR. Of 2,500,000 or so clones detected, over 85% appear once; the ten largest clones hold approximately 0.36%. V lost 4 bases, J lost 1 base, and 5 bases lay in between. This CDR3 is built from 13 residues. Per the germline V gene, CDR1 is SGHRS and CDR2 is YFSETQ. This sample is drawn from a study of shared clonotypes between healthy human individuals. Study findings and constraints: Apart from blood, nothing was sampled; tissue repertoires likely differ.

The specimen was naive CD4+ T cells from PBMCs. The sample's subset: CD45RA+ positively selected. This sequence joins TRBV5-1 and TRBJ2-2; D is unclear. The clonotype comes from a young man in good health. Some clones in this sample may be carry-over from other donors' samples. The CDR3 DNA is TGCGCCAGCAGCAGGAGGAACACCGGGGAGCTGTTTTTT. It specifies CASSRRNTGELFF.